The clone carrying this TCR beta chain was observed a few times. No antigen is known for it. Construction of TCR beta libraries was performed using quantitative 5'-RACE with molecular barcodes. Each CDR3 protein gets one entry after TCRdb re-called the 5' RACE reads with MiXCR. Of a few hundred thousand distinct CDR3 sequences in the sample, approximately 20% were seen once. These data originate in a study of CD8 T cells in ankylosing spondylitis. Overall study findings and caveats: Relatively rare in peripheral blood, disease-linked clones were also CD8+.

The sample consisted of blood, either unsorted or a sorted T cell fraction (not recorded which). The sequence derives from a male donor with ankylosing spondylitis or in good health (not recorded which).

The CDR3 protein is CSARDAGNYYNEQFF. For the CDR3, the DNA is TGCAGTGCTAGAGATGCGGGGAACTACTACAATGAGCAGTTCTTC. The V call is TRBV20-1, the J call TRBJ2-1, with D perhaps matching TRBD2 (6 bases). Trimming cost V 0 bases and J 3 bases, with 12 bases left between them. This CDR3 contains 15 residues. Germline V gene data show CDR1 as DFQATT and CDR2 as SNEGSKA (reference sequence).